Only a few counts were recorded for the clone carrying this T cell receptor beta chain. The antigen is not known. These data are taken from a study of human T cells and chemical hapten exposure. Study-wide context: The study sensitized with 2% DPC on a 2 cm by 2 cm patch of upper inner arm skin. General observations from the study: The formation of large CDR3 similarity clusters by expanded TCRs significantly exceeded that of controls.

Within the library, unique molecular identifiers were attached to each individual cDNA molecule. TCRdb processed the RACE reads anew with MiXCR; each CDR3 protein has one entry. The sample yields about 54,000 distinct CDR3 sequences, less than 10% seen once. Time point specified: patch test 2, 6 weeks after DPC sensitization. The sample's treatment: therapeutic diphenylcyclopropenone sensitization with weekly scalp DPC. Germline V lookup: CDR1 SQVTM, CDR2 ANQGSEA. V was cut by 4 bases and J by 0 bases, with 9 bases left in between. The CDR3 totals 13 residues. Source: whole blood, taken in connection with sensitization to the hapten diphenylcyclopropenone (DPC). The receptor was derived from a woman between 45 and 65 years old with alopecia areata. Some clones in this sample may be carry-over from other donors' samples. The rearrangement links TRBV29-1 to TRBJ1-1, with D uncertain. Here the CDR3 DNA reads TGCAGCGTTGCCGGTAATTTGAACACTGAAGCTTTCTTT. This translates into CSVAGNLNTEAFF.